This T cell receptor (beta chain) was sequenced in a study of cytotoxic CD8 clonotypes in ibrutinib-treated CLL. Across the study: Following treatment for a median roughly 11 months, range 6 to 36, response samples were then taken.

Worth noting for this clone: The antigen remains undetermined.

Sequencing was performed with immunoSEQ multiplex PCR; in TCRdb, only in-frame clones are kept and a portion is missing. The sample includes about 200,000 clones, 72% seen only once; the top ten take roughly 13%. CDR1 and CDR2 (germline): MDHEN, SYDVKM. After removal of 8 bases from V and 0 bases from J, the junction contained 8 bases not matched to a gene. This CDR3 is 15 amino acids long. Study conclusions and caveats: Stable or contracted on treatment, public clonotypes were also uncommon. Age-matched healthy donor levels were exceeded by baseline clonality, which tracked circulating CD8+ T-cell counts.

The chain has TRBV28 and TRBJ2-3, with 7 bases aligning to TRBD2. The material was PBMCs, obtained after 24 months of ibrutinib treatment. This TCR was recovered from a human donor with chronic lymphocytic leukemia. For the CDR3, the DNA is TGTGCCAGCCGCCCTCCTAGCGGCAGCACAGATACGCAGTATTTT. Amino acids: CASRPPSGSTDTQYF.